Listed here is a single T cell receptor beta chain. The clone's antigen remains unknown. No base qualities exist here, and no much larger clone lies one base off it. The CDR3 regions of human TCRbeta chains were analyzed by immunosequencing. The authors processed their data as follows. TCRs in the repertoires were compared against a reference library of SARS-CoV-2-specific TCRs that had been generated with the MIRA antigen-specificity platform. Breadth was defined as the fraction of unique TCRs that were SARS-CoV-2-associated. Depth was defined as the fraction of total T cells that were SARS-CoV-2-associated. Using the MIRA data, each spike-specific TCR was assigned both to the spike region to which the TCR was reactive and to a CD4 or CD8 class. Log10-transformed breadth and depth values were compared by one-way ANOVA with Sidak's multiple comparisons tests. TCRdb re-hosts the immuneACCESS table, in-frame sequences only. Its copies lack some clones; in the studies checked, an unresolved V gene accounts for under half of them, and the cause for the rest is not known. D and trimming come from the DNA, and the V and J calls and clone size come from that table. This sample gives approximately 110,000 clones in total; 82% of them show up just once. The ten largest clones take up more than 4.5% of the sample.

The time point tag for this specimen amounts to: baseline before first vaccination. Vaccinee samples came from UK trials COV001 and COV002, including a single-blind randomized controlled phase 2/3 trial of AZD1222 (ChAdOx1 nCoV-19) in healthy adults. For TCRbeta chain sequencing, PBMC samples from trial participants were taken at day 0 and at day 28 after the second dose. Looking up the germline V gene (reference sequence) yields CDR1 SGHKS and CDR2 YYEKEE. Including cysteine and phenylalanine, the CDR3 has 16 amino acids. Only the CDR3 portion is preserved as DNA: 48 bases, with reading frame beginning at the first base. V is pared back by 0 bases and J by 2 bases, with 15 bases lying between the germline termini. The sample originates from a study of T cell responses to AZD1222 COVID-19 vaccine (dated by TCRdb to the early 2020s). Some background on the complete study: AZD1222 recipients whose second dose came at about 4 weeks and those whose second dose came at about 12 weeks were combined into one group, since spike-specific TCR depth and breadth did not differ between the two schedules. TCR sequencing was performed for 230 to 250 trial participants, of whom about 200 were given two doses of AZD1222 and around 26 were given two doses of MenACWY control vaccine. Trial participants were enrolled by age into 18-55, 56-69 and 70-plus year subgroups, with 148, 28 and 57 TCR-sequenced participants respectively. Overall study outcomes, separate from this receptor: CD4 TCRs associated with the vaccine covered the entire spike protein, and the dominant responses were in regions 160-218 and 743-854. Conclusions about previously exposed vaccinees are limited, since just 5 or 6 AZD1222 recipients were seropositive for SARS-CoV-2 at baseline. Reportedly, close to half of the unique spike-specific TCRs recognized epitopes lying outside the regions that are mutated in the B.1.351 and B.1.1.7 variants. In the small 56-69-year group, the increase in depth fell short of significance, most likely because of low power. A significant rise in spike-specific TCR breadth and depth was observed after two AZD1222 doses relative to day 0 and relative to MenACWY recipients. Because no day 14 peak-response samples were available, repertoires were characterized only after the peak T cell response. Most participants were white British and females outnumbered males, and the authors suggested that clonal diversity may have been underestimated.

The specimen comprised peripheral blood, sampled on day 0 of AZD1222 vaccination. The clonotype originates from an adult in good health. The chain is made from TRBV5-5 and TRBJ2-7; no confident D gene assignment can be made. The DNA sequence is TGTGCCAGCAGCTTGGCCGCGACACCTAATACCTACGAGCAGTACTTC. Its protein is CASSLAATPNTYEQYF.